This T cell receptor beta chain stems from a study of spatial heterogeneity in lung cancer (dated by TCRdb to the late 2010s). Notes on the research overall: Beta-chain transcripts were consistently detected in greater numbers than alpha-chain transcripts, which likely reflected higher beta-chain transcript abundance. In the raw uncorrected reads, each unique combination of TCR and UMI appeared more than ten times on average. The study quantitatively compared TCR alpha and beta repertoires across multiple tumor regions, matched nontumor lung and blood in non-small cell lung cancer. TCR repertoire features were related to nonsynonymous mutation counts determined by whole-exome sequencing of tumor tissue. At surgery, some 200 tumor regions, almost 65 matched nontumor lung samples and more than 50 PBMC samples were TCR-sequenced for both alpha and beta chains. The full study reports these points: Confirming at a functional level the hypothesis that regional TCRs recognize regional mutations was considered to require additional single-cell paired TCR alpha and beta sequencing. Ubiquitous expanded tumor TCRs were detected in blood more often at tumor resection than at routine follow-up.

The sample's time point label is to be understood as: sample taken at primary tumor resection. Without any cell sorting, TCR sequencing was performed on whole RNA extracted either from tumor and nontumor lung tissue or from cryopreserved PBMC samples. Samples were obtained from 65 to 90 patients with early-stage, untreated non-small cell lung cancer from the lung TRACERx cohort. Patients were selected for TCR sequencing only if sufficient RNA was available from at least two tumor regions. As to this clonotype: Its target antigen remains unknown. Nothing much larger sits one base from this clone, and base qualities are not available.

Compared with germline, V lacks 6 bases and J lacks 2 bases; bases without a gene match: 9. Counted from cysteine to phenylalanine, this CDR3 has 14 amino acids. Left in the record is the CDR3 DNA by itself, 42 bases read in frame from the first base. In the germline V gene, CDR1 corresponds to SQVTM and CDR2 to ANQGSEA. Receptor amplification or capture employed 5' RACE. Instrument used: NextSeq 500. The TCR library protocol attached a unique molecular identifier to each TCR cDNA molecule to allow correction of PCR and sequencing errors. From the authors' description of their analysis: TCR identification, UMI-based error correction and CDR3 extraction were all carried out with Decombinator tools. Expanded TCRs were defined as those above a frequency of 2 per 1,000, corresponding to the top 1% of the tumor frequency distribution. Each repertoire was subsampled 100 times to 5,000 TCRs, after which Renyi diversity was computed with the R vegan package. CDR3 similarity networks were built from amino acid triplet string-kernel similarity, connecting CDR3s with pairwise similarity above 0.82. TCRdb handled the public reads itself, with Q25 trimming in fastp and clone calling in MiXCR, and kept productive beta chains. Records with the same CDR3 protein are collapsed into one entry carrying the most frequent genes and DNA. These V and J calls derive from TCRdb rather than the authors' analysis. This sample has 50,000 or so distinct CDR3 sequences in its table, and about 10% of those were observed once. The ten largest clones add up to approximately 42% of the sample.

The receptor was derived from a female donor with early-stage non-small cell lung cancer. The rearrangement combines TRBV29-1 with TRBJ2-7; the junction holds 8 bases that match TRBD1. Sample: PBMCs, taken at surgery. The CDR3 protein sequence reads: CSVANRGLTYEQYF. The DNA sequence is given as TGCAGCGTGGCGAACAGGGGGTTGACCTACGAGCAGTACTTC.